The source of this T cell receptor beta chain is a study of T cells in Graves' hyperthyroidism and ophthalmopathy. RNA transcripts provided the source from which TCR beta CDR3 regions were amplified. In the first-round RT-PCR of the TCR CDR3, the HTBI primer set was used. TCRdb analysed the multiplex PCR reads with MiXCR anew, one entry per CDR3 protein. The sample comprises 500,000 to 800,000 distinct CDR3 sequences, approximately 42% of which are singletons, and under 8% rests with the top ten. The V end lost 5 bases, the J end lost 0 bases, and 5 bases lay between the germline ends. CDR3 size: 14 residues. Germline values: CDR1 SGHVS, CDR2 FQNEAQ. In this sample, this clonotype turned up many times. Its antigen is currently unknown. Overall study results and limits: Peripheral blood also featured most of the thyroid clonotypes expanded above 0.001. Through a model of 13 V-J features, ophthalmopathy was separated from stable hyperthyroidism.

The receptor was isolated from an adult man with Graves' disease, either hyperthyroidism or ophthalmopathy (not recorded which). The sample comprised peripheral blood or thyroid tissue (not recorded which). The chain couples TRBV7-8 to TRBJ1-6, with a weak D call TRBD1 (5 bases). CDR3 bases: TGTGCCAGCAGCGACAGCTCCTATAATTCACCCCTCCACTTT. Protein sequence: CASSDSSYNSPLHF.